This T cell receptor beta chain was identified during a study of blood T cell repertoires in COVID-19 (dated by TCRdb to the early 2020s). Study-level background: Samples from collaborators originated in the United States, Italy and Spain and spanned both the acute and convalescent phases of COVID-19. The material from the prospective study consisted of cDNA or gDNA derived from T cells, B-cell-depleted T cells, or PBMCs. Deeply sampled blood TCRbeta repertoires from subjects exposed to, actively infected with, or recovered from COVID-19 were included in the dataset. The repertoires were released in a freely available public database intended as a resource for research on the immune response to SARS-CoV-2. The samples were drawn from the first 160 participants of the ongoing ImmuneRACE study and from 1,254 subjects provided by 6 global collaborators. The sample metadata nearly always contained a de-identified subject ID, COVID-19 status, age in years and sex. Where available, HLA class I and class II types were taken from metadata supplied by the sample provider and were not determined by assay-based typing. Here is what the overall study found, with its caveats: Clinical and demographic metadata were provided uncurated, with the amount varying by source and participant.

A remark on this clone: Its target antigen remains unknown. No much larger clone exists at a distance of one base, and base qualities are not known.

The immunoSEQ Assay, a bias-controlled multiplex PCR, was used to amplify TCRbeta CDR3 regions from genomic DNA. The published analysis was carried out like this. The number of nucleated cells in each sample was estimated by amplification of reference gene primers within the assay. To quantify the absolute abundance of each unique TCRbeta CDR3 rearrangement, sequence reads were collapsed and filtered. For each sample, productive Simpson clonality was calculated as the square root of Simpson's diversity index across productive rearrangements. TCRdb stores this immuneACCESS table with in-frame sequences only. Part of the clones is absent; in the studies checked, under half of the shortfall reflects unresolved V genes, and no reason is known for the rest. V and J calls and clone size come straight from that table; D and trimming were deduced from the DNA. The sample table holds about 25,000 clones, of which approximately 81% were seen once. The top ten hold about 6.5% of the sample.

The CDR3 holds 16 amino acids from the cysteine to the phenylalanine. Solely the CDR3 DNA is kept, with 48 bases framed from the first base. V loses 4 bases, J loses 0 bases, and the germline ends lie 15 bases apart. CDR1 is given as SGHKS and CDR2 as YYEKEE, both from the germline V gene (reference sequence). The collaborating institutions used their own protocols to collect whole blood in K2EDTA tubes. For TCRbeta analysis, collaborator samples were shipped as frozen whole blood, as isolated PBMCs, or as DNA extracted from either sample type. The sample was peripheral blood. The origin of this receptor is an older man with acute or convalescent COVID-19. Recombination linked TRBV5-5 to TRBJ2-3, with a weak D call of TRBD2 (7 bases match). The CDR3 amino acid sequence is: CASSRHREGSTDTQYF. Here is the DNA: TGTGCCAGCAGCCGTCACAGGGAGGGCAGCACAGATACGCAGTATTTT. With the rest looked up from the reference TRBV5-5 and TRBJ2-3 genes rather than sequenced, the full variable domain is DAGVTQSPTHLIKTRGQQVTLRCSPISGHKSVSWYQQVLGQGPQFIFQYYEKEERGRGNFPDRFSARQFPNYSSELNVNALLLGDSALYLCASSRHREGSTDTQYFGPGTRLTVL.